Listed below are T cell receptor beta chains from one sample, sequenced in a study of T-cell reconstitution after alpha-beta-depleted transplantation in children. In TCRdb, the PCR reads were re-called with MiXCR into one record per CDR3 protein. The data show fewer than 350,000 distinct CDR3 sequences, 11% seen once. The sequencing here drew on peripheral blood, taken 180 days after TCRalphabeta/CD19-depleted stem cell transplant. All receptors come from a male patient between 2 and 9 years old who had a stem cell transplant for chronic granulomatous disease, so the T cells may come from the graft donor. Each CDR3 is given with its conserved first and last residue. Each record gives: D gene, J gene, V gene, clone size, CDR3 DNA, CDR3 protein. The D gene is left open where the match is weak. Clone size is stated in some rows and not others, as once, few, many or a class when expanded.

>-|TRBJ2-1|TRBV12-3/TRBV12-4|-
TGTGCCAGCAGTTTAGACGGGCCCTCCTACAATGAGCAGTTCTTC
CASSLDGPSYNEQFF
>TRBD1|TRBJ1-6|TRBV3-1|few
TGTGCCAGCAGCCAAGTCCCACCGGGGACAGGGCAATACTATAATTCACCCCTCCACTTT
CASSQVPPGTGQYYNSPLHF
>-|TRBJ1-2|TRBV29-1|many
TGCAGCGTTGCCGCTCAACAGGAGCCTAACTATGGCTACACCTTC
CSVAAQQEPNYGYTF
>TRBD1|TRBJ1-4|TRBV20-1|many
TGCAGCGCGACAGGGGGCGTTTCGTTTGGAAAACTGTTTTTT
CSATGGVSFGKLFF
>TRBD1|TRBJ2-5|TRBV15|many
TGTGCCACCAGCAACCGACCAGGGGGCTACCAAGAGACCCAGTACTTC
CATSNRPGGYQETQYF
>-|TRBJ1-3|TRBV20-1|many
TGCAGTGGGACACCAAACTCTGGAAACACCATATATTTT
CSGTPNSGNTIYF
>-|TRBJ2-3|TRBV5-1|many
TGCGCCAGCAGCTTGGACCCGGGACAAACTTTTAGCACAGATACGCAGTATTTT
CASSLDPGQTFSTDTQYF
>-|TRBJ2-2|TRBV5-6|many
TGTGCCAGCAGCTTAGCCAAATGGACCGGGGAGCTGTTTTTT
CASSLAKWTGELFF
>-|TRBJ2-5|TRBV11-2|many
TGTGCCAGCAGCTCGGGGGGCTACCAAGAGACCCAGTACTTC
CASSSGGYQETQYF
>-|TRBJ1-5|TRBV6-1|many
TGTGCCAGCAGGCCGACAGTTAATCAGCCCCAGCATTTT
CASRPTVNQPQHF
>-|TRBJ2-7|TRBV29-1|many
TGCAGCGTTGAGGTGACCTCCTACGAGCAGTACTTC
CSVEVTSYEQYF
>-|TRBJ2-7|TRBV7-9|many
TGTGCCAGCAGCTTACCCCCCCCGATGGAGGCCTACGAGCAGTACTTC
CASSLPPPMEAYEQYF
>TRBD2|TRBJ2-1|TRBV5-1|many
TGCGCCAGCAGCTCGGGACTAGCGGGAGGTCGTGGCAATGAGCAGTTCTTC
CASSSGLAGGRGNEQFF
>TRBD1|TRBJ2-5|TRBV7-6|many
TGTGCCAGCAGCTTCTCAGGGGGCGGCGAGACCCAGTACTTC
CASSFSGGGETQYF
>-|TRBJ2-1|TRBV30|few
TGTGCCTGGAGTGTTTGGGCCCACGAGCAGTTCTTC
CAWSVWAHEQFF
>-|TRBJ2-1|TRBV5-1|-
TGCGCCAGCAGCTGGGACTCAAGCTCCTACAATGAGCAGTTCTTC
CASSWDSSSYNEQFF
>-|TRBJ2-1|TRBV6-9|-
TGTGCCAGCAGCGATCCCCTTTGGGTCAACCCCACCGCCTACAATGAGCAGTTCTTC
CASSDPLWVNPTAYNEQFF
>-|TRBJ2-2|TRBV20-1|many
TGCAGTGCTAGTTGGCTAAAAACCGGGGAGCTGTTTTTT
CSASWLKTGELFF
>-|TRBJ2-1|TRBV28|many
TGTGCCAGCAACTCGGGCGGCTCGATGGGCAATGAGCAGTTCTTC
CASNSGGSMGNEQFF
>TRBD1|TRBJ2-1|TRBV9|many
TGTGCCAGCAGCGCCCGGGACAGGGCATACAATGAGCAGTTCTTC
CASSARDRAYNEQFF
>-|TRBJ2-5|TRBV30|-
TGTGCCTGGAGCCCCCAGGTCCAAGAGACCCAGTACTTC
CAWSPQVQETQYF
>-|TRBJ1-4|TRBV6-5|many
TGTGCCAGCAGTTACAGTGGGGTAACAACTAATGAAAAACTGTTTTTT
CASSYSGVTTNEKLFF
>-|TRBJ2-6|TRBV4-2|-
TGTGCCAGCGGCTCCGGGCAGGTCAGACTCTCCTCCGGGGCCAACGTCCTGACTTTC
CASGSGQVRLSSGANVLTF
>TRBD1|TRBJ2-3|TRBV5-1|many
TGCGCCAGCAGCTTAGGGACAGGGGGACCAGATACGCAGTATTTT
CASSLGTGGPDTQYF
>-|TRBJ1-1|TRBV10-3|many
TGTGCCATCAGTGGTAGGGTTGAAACTGAAGCTTTCTTT
CAISGRVETEAFF
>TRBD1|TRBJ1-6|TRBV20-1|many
TGCAGTGCCGACGCCAGACAGGGGGCGGATAATTCACCCCTCCACTTT
CSADARQGADNSPLHF
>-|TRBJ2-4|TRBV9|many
TGTGCCAGCAGCGCCAGTGCGGGTATAGCCAAAAACATTCAGTACTTC
CASSASAGIAKNIQYF
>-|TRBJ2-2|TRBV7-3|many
TGTGCCAGCAGCGCCACTAGCGGGGAGCTGTTTTTT
CASSATSGELFF
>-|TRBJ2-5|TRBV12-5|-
TGTGCCTGCTGCCAAGGCGCGGGACGAGAGACCCAGTACTTC
CACCQGAGRETQYF
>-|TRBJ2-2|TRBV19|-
TGTGCCAGTAGTATAAGCGGAAACACCGGGGAGCTGTTTTTT
CASSISGNTGELFF
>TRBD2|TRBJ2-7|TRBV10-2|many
TGCGCCAGCATCGGACTAGCGGAAAGCTCCTACGAGCAGTACTTC
CASIGLAESSYEQYF
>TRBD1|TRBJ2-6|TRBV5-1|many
TGCGCCAGCGGCCGGGACAGCTCTGGGGCCAACGTCCTGACTTTC
CASGRDSSGANVLTF
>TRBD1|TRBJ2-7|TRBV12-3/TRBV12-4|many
TGTGCCAGCATTGATTCACGGGACAGGGGATCTTACGAGCAGTACTTC
CASIDSRDRGSYEQYF
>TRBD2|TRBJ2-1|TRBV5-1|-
TGCGCCAGCAGCTCAGGACTAGCGGGATACCCAAAGAACTCCTACAATGAGCAGTTCTTC
CASSSGLAGYPKNSYNEQFF
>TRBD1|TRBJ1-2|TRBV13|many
TGTGCCAGCAGCTTATCGCGGAAGACATCGACAGGGCACGCTAAATATGGCTACACCTTC
CASSLSRKTSTGHAKYGYTF
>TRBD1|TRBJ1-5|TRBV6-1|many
TGTGCCAGCAGTGAACAGGGGGCAGGGCAGCCCCAGCATTTT
CASSEQGAGQPQHF
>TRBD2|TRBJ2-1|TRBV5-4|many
TGTGCCAGCAGCAAGAGCGGGAGGGCCGGCAATGAGCAGTTCTTC
CASSKSGRAGNEQFF
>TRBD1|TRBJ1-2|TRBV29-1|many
TGCAGCGACCGCCAAGCGACAGGGGGGCAAGACTATGGCTACACCTTC
CSDRQATGGQDYGYTF
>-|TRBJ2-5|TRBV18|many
TGTGCCAGCTCACCCAGACGGGAAGAGACCCAGTACTTC
CASSPRREETQYF
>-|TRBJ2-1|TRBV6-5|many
TGTGCCAGCAGGGGAAGACCTAATGAGCAGTTCTTC
CASRGRPNEQFF
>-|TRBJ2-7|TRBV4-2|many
TGTGCCAGCAGCCAGGGGGGGGGCCCGGCCTACGAGCAGTACTTC
CASSQGGGPAYEQYF
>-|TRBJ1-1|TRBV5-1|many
TGCGCCAGCAGCTTGGGTCCCCTTCCAGAAGCTTTCTTT
CASSLGPLPEAFF
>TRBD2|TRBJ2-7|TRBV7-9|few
TGTGCCAGCAGCCGAGAGGGAGGGTACGAGCAGTACTTC
CASSREGGYEQYF
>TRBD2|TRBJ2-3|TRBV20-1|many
TGCAGTGCTAGGGGACTAGCGGGGGGTCCTTCTAACACAGATACGCAGTATTTT
CSARGLAGGPSNTDTQYF
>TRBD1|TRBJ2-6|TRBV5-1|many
TGCGCCAGCAGCTTGCGTTCGGGACAGGGTAAGCTGGAGGGGGCCAACGTCCTGACTTTC
CASSLRSGQGKLEGANVLTF
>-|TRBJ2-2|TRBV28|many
TGTGCCAGCAGTCCCGATTGGAAGAGCGTGGGAGGGGAGCTGTTTTTT
CASSPDWKSVGGELFF
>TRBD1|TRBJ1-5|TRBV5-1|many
TGCGCCAGCAGCTTCCCCGACAGGGGAGATCAGCCCCAGCATTTT
CASSFPDRGDQPQHF